This T cell receptor beta chain was sequenced in a study of T-cell memory formation after mild COVID-19. At the level of the study: In these data, TCR clusters were largely donor specific.

Only a few counts were recorded for this clonotype. As yet, its antigen is unknown. TCRalpha and TCRbeta libraries used 5'RACE with constant-segment primers and UMIs. One entry per CDR3 protein results from TCRdb running MiXCR on the 5' RACE reads. The sample lists more than 350,000 distinct CDR3 sequences; roughly 15% were seen once. Whole-study results and caveats: Contracting CD4+ clones sat mainly in CM and EM; CD8+ in EMRA. CD4/CD8 balance characterized clones contracting day 15 to 85, and CD4+ skew characterized later expanders.

The CDR3 runs 14 residues. With V trimmed by 7 bases and J by 0 bases, 3 bases remained unmatched. Germline CDR1 is ENHRY and CDR2 is SYGVKD. The sample comprised PBMCs or a T cell subset sorted from them (not recorded which). The clonotype was recovered from a man aged 18 to 29 who had mild COVID-19 (a few samples of this study predate the infection). Cell type and time point are not known. The chain couples TRBV10-3 to TRBJ1-1; TRBD1 matches 9 bases. Written as DNA, the CDR3 is TGTGCCATCAAGACAGGGGGTGTGAACACTGAAGCTTTCTTT. Translating it yields CAIKTGGVNTEAFF.